This T cell receptor (beta chain) was identified in a study of cytomegalovirus exposure and HLA in healthy donors. Study-wide background: Prior work identified around 100 million unique TCR beta sequences in approximately 180 million T cells. An early data release held around 80 million unique TCRs from HLA-typed donors. Broader study findings: The investigators catalogued some 150 TCR beta chains as cytomegalovirus-associated.

Remarks on this clone: Its specificity is not known.

The PCR was carried out with 60 Vbeta primers and 13 Jbeta primers. Data came from immunoSEQ multiplex PCR; TCRdb stores just in-frame clones and leaves some out. The table shows fewer than 200,000 clones, with roughly 76% occurring only once. Each donor was nominally healthy when sampled (though unrecorded immune exposures were likely). Sequenced sample: PBMCs. The TCR sequence derives from a human donor in good health.

The CDR3 spells CASSQLRQGEQYF. The CDR3 region has the DNA TGCGCCAGCAGCCAACTCCGACAGGGCGAGCAGTACTTC. The V call is TRBV4-3, the J call TRBJ2-7; 7 bases align to TRBD1. This CDR3 is built from 13 residues. CDR1 and CDR2 (germline): LGHNA, YSLEER. Trimming took 2 bases from V and 6 from J; bases not matched to a gene: 4.